This TCR beta chain appears in the sequencing data of a study of blood T cell repertoires in COVID-19. Background on the study: The samples span acute and convalescent COVID-19 from the United States, Italy and Spain. The cDNA or gDNA used as material had been derived from T cells, B-cell-depleted T cells, or PBMCs.

Per the original data handling: Amplification of reference gene primers was used by the study to estimate nucleated cell counts. The assay was immunoSEQ multiplex PCR, and TCRdb's table has in-frame clones only and misses some. V and J calls and clone size are copied from that table; D and trimming were computed from the DNA. The repertoire includes over 25,000 clones, roughly 90% of them detected once, and roughly 3.5% sits in the top ten. Germline loops: CDR1 LNHDA, CDR2 SQIVND (reference sequence). V was shortened by 7 bases and J by 6 bases, with 13 bases between the two germline ends. This CDR3 is built from 13 residues.

This clonotype was obtained from a human donor in a cohort sampled during active COVID-19. The sample comprised peripheral blood. V and J are TRBV19 and TRBJ1-5; tentative D call: TRBD1 (6 bases). The CDR3 loop reads CASTKGGGQPQHF. The CDR3 nucleotides read TGTGCCAGTACCAAGGGGGGGGGTCAGCCCCAGCATTTT.